What follows are 22 T cell receptor beta chains derived from one specimen sequenced in a study of a mutant IDH1 vaccine in newly diagnosed glioma. Described time point: baseline, week 1 (first vaccination visit). This sample's treatment: pre-vaccination baseline after standard-of-care therapy. Profiling relied on immunoSEQ multiplex PCR, and the TCRdb table lists in-frame clones only, not all of them. The sample consists of around 92,000 clones, 85% to 90% of them appearing once. This sample comprised PBMCs, obtained from a glioma patient treated with radiotherapy, temozolomide or both. Source of these receptors: a woman between 45 and 60 years old with glioma.

This clone was seen a single time. The chain couples TRBV6-5 to TRBJ1-1; a weak D match, TRBD1 (6 bases). V lost 7 bases, J lost 0 bases, and 12 bases lay in between. This CDR3 is built from 14 residues. The germline gives CDR1 MNHEY, CDR2 SVGAGI. Written as DNA, the CDR3 is TGTGCCAGCATTAGCGACAGGATGAACACTGAAGCTTTCTTT. Protein sequence: CASISDRMNTEAFF.

The V call is TRBV6-5, the J call TRBJ1-1; D remains ambiguous. CDR1 and CDR2 from the germline V gene are MNHEY and SVGAGI. This CDR3 is 13 amino acids long. V lost 0 bases and J lost 7, with 9 bases in between. The chain's CDR3 is CASSYSYTSEAFF. The CDR3 DNA reads as TGTGCCAGCAGTTACTCTTACACGAGTGAAGCTTTCTTT.

This sequence joins TRBV7-2 and TRBJ1-4; perhaps TRBD1 as D (5 bases). The CDR3 sequence is 14 residues long. The germline V and J ends were trimmed by 8 bases and 5 bases, with 15 bases remaining between them. The germline V gene encodes CDR1 SGHTA and CDR2 FQGNSA. CDR3 amino acids: CASAPGLMNEKLFF. The CDR3 DNA follows: TGTGCCAGCGCGCCGGGACTGATGAATGAAAAACTGTTTTTT.

The chain has TRBV7-3 and TRBJ2-2; tentative D call: TRBD2 (5 bases). Trimming left V 4 bases short and J 0 bases short, with 12 bases between. Germline V lookup: CDR1 SGHTA, CDR2 FQGTGA. The CDR3 has 16 residues. The CDR3 sequence: CASSSTSGTNTGELFF. The CDR3 DNA follows: TGTGCCAGCAGCTCGACCTCGGGAACGAACACCGGGGAGCTGTTTTTT.

The chain carries TRBV5-1 and TRBJ2-7, with TRBD2 matching over 7 bases. Germline CDR1 SGHRS, CDR2 YFSETQ. V lost 0 bases and J lost 6; bases outside the gene matches: 3. The CDR3 runs 13 residues. DNA for the CDR3: TGCGCCAGCAGCTTGGGGGCGGGAGCCGAGCAGTACTTC. Translated, it gives CASSLGAGAEQYF.

V and J are TRBV5-1 and TRBJ1-1; D unresolved. The CDR3 is 15 amino acids. The germline CDR1 and CDR2 sequences are SGHRS and YFSETQ. Trimming stripped 0 bases from V and 0 bases from J, with 9 bases between. The CDR3 nucleotides are TGCGCCAGCAGCTTGGAGAGATACATGAACACTGAAGCTTTCTTT. Its translation is CASSLERYMNTEAFF.

In DNA, the CDR3 is TGTGCCAGCAGTGACTTGGGCAGGGGAGGGGCGTGGGCTACCTCAACTAATGAAAAACTGTTTTTT. The encoded protein is CASSDLGRGGAWATSTNEKLFF. The rearrangement uses TRBV6-4 and TRBJ1-4, with TRBD1 as a possible D gene (6 bases). Per the germline V gene, CDR1 is MRHNA and CDR2 is SNTAGT. The CDR3 has 22 residues. Trimming stripped 1 base from V and 0 bases from J, with 27 bases between.

The J gene is TRBJ2-7, the V gene TRBV9, with 7 positions matching TRBD2. Germline-derived CDR1 and CDR2 are SGDLS and YYNGEE. Losses at the gene ends were 3 bases for V and 0 bases for J; bases not matched to a gene: 9. The CDR3 consists of 16 residues. The CDR3 protein is CASSGAGGMSSYEQYF. The CDR3 DNA is TGTGCCAGCAGCGGTGCCGGGGGGATGAGCTCCTACGAGCAGTACTTC.

The chain is built from TRBV10-3 and TRBJ1-5; 8 positions match TRBD1. The length of the CDR3 is 15 residues. The germline V gene has CDR1 ENHRY and CDR2 SYGVKD. The V segment lost 3 bases and the J segment 2 bases; nucleotides outside the gene matches: 3. The CDR3 DNA sequence: TGTGCCATCAGTGACCCGGACAGGGGCAATCAGCCCCAGCATTTT. It translates to CAISDPDRGNQPQHF.

The genes are TRBV29-1 and TRBJ2-7, with a weak D call TRBD1 (5 bases). The CDR3 totals 14 residues. The V end was cut by 6 bases, the J end by 5 bases, with 20 bases between. The germline V gene has CDR1 SQVTM and CDR2 ANQGSEA. CDR3 region: CSVYQDIKDNEQYF. The DNA of the CDR3 is TGCAGCGTGTATCAGGATATCAAGGACAACGAGCAGTACTTC.

CDR3 region: CATSRDKARREQYF. For the CDR3, the DNA is TGTGCCACCAGCAGAGACAAGGCCCGACGCGAGCAGTACTTC. The rearrangement links TRBV15 to TRBJ2-7; D not certain. The ends were cut back, 0 bases at V and 6 bases at J, with 12 bases in the middle. Germline lookup yields CDR1 LNHNV and CDR2 YYDKDF (reference sequence). The CDR3 is 14 residues long.

The CDR3 DNA reads as TGCGCCAGCAGTGAGTGGACGGGACAGGGAGGACGCGAGCAGTACTTC. It translates to CASSEWTGQGGREQYF. This chain links TRBV10-2 with TRBJ2-7; 9 positions match TRBD1. Germline V gene lookup returns CDR1 WSHSY and CDR2 SAAADI. CDR3 length: 16 amino acids. V was pared by 1 base and J by 6 bases, with 10 bases of the junction left unmatched.

The chain is built from TRBV21-1 and TRBJ1-2. TRBV21-1 counts as a pseudogene. CDR3 length: 15 amino acids. The CDR3 spells CASSKAAAANYGYTF. CDR3 sequence (DNA): TGTGCCAGCAGCAAAGCAGCGGCAGCAAACTATGGCTACACCTTC.

The chain recombines TRBV25-1 with TRBJ2-7, with 7 bases lining up with TRBD2. With 3 bases clipped from V and 0 bases from J, the junction kept 5 bases outside the gene matches. CDR1 MGHDK and CDR2 SYGVNS come from the germline V gene. This CDR3 is built from 15 residues. The CDR3 nucleotides read TGTGCCAGCAGTGATCCTAGCGGTAGCTCCTACGAGCAGTACTTC. It codes for CASSDPSGSSYEQYF.

The chain joins TRBV25-1 to TRBJ2-1; D call uncertain. Germline V gene lookup returns CDR1 MGHDK and CDR2 SYGVNS. The CDR3 covers 11 residues. V was trimmed by 8 bases and J by 4 bases, leaving 6 bases between them. The CDR3 bases are TGTGCCAGCCTAGGGTACAATGAGCAGTTCTTC. Its protein product is CASLGYNEQFF.

V gene TRBV5-1 combines with J gene TRBJ2-2; TRBD1 or TRBD2 may be the D gene (5 bases each). Trimming left V 5 bases short and J 2 bases short, with 10 bases between. CDR1 is SGHRS, CDR2 YFSETQ, per germline. The CDR3 has 14 residues. The CDR3 coding sequence is TGCGCCAGCAGACCGGGGCCTAACACCGGGGAGCTGTTTTTT. Amino acid sequence: CASRPGPNTGELFF.

This chain uses TRBV2 with TRBJ1-4; D unresolved. Germline V gives CDR1 SNHLY, CDR2 FYNNEI. The CDR3 is 14 amino acids. The V gene lost 2 bases and the J gene lost 10 bases, with 14 bases spanning the gap. The CDR3 DNA follows: TGTGCCAGCAGTGAACAAGAGTCAGTCGGAAAACTGTTTTTT. This codes for CASSEQESVGKLFF.

The sample holds a few counts of this clone. The rearrangement uses TRBV6-5 and TRBJ1-2; D might be TRBD1 (6 bases). The V end was cut by 2 bases, the J end by 8 bases, with 9 bases between. The CDR3 has 12 residues. The germline V gene has CDR1 MNHEY and CDR2 SVGAGI. This chain's CDR3 is CASSYTGRGYTF. In DNA, the CDR3 is TGTGCCAGCAGTTACACAGGGCGCGGCTACACCTTC.

This clone was picked up one time. The chain couples TRBV9 to TRBJ2-7; 7 nucleotides align to TRBD2. V shed 3 bases and J 4 bases; nucleotides not matched to a gene: 10. The CDR3 sequence is 15 residues long. Germline V gene sequence: CDR1 SGDLS, CDR2 YYNGEE. CDR3 sequence: CASSAYGGRGYEQYF. CDR3 DNA sequence: TGTGCCAGCAGCGCCTATGGCGGGAGAGGGTACGAGCAGTACTTC.

The J gene is TRBJ1-4, the V gene TRBV28; D perhaps matches TRBD1 (6 bases). CDR1 and CDR2 (germline): MDHEN, SYDVKM. With 7 bases removed from V and 0 bases from J, the gap between germline ends came to 9 bases. This CDR3 comprises 14 residues. CDR3 coding DNA: TGTGCCAGCACCCGACAGGCAACTAATGAAAAACTGTTTTTT. Its protein product is CASTRQATNEKLFF.

This rearrangement joins TRBV5-1 to TRBJ1-3; possibly TRBD1 for D (5 bases). The germline CDR1 and CDR2 sequences are SGHRS and YFSETQ. The CDR3 runs 17 residues. Trimming took off 0 bases at V and 0 bases at J, with 13 bases between the two ends. DNA of the CDR3: TGCGCCAGCAGCTTGGCGGAGGGGATCCACTCTGGAAACACCATATATTTT. It translates to CASSLAEGIHSGNTIYF.

CDR3 in DNA: TGCGCCAGCAGCCAAGATACGGGGGCTTCCGCAGATACGCAGTATTTT. Amino acid sequence: CASSQDTGASADTQYF. This chain joins TRBV4-1 and TRBJ2-3, with D perhaps assigned TRBD1 or TRBD2 (6 bases each). This CDR3 region has 16 residues. In germline, CDR1 is MGHRA, CDR2 YSYEKL. V shed 0 bases and J shed 4 bases, with 14 bases lying between them.